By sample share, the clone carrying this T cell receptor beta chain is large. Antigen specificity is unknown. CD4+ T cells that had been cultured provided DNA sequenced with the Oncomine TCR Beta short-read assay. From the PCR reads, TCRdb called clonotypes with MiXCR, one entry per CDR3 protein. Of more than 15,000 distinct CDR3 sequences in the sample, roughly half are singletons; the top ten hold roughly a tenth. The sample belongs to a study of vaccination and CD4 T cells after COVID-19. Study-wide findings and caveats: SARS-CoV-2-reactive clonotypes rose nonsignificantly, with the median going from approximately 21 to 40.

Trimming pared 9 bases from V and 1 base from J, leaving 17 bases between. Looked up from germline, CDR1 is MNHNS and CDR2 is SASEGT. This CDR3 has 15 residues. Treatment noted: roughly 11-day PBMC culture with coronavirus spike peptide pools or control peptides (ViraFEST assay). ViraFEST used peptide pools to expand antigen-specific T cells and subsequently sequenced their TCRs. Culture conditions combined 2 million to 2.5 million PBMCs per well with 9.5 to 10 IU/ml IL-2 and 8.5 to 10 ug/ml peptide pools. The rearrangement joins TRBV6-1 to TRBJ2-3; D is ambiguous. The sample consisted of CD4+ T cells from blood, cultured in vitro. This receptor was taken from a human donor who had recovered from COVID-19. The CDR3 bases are TGTGCCAGTCTCCGGCGGAATGGGGGCACAGATACGCAGTATTTT. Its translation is CASLRRNGGTDTQYF.